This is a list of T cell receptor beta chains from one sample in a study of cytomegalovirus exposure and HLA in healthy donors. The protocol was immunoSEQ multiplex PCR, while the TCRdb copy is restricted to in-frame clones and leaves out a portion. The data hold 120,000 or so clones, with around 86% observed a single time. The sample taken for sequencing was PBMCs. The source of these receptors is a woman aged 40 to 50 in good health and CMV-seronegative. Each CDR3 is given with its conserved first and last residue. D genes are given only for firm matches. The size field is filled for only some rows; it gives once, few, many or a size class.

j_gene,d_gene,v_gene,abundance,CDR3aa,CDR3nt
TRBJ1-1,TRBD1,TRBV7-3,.,CASSSDRATEAFF,TGTGCCAGCAGCTCGGACAGGGCCACTGAAGCTTTCTTT
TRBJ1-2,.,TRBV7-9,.,CASSLTLTGNYGYTF,TGTGCCAGCAGCCTCACCCTAACAGGGAACTATGGCTACACCTTC
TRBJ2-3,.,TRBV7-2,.,CASSLGWQTDTQYF,TGTGCCAGCAGCTTAGGCTGGCAGACAGATACGCAGTATTTT
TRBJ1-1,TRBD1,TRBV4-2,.,CASSQVLYTGEANTEAFF,TGTGCCAGCAGCCAAGTTCTGTACACAGGGGAAGCGAACACTGAAGCTTTCTTT
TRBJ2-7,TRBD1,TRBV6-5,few,CASSYGQAAYEQYF,TGTGCCAGCAGTTATGGACAGGCGGCCTACGAGCAGTACTTC
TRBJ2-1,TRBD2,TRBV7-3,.,CASSSGGSYNEQFF,TGTGCCAGCTCGAGCGGGGGGAGCTACAATGAGCAGTTCTTC
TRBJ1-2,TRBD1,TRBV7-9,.,CASSQGTGVYYGYTF,TGTGCCAGCAGCCAAGGGACAGGGGTTTACTATGGCTACACCTTC
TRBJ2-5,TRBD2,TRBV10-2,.,CASRSRTRDKTQYF,TGCGCCAGCAGGTCAAGGACTAGGGATAAGACCCAGTACTTC
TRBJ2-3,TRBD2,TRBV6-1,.,CASIVVAGADTQYF,TGTGCCAGCATCGTAGTAGCGGGAGCAGATACGCAGTATTTT
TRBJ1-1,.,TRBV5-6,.,CASSLGATEAFF,TGTGCCAGCAGCTTAGGGGCTACTGAAGCTTTCTTT
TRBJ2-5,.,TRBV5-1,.,CASSRGAFGSQETQYF,TGCGCCAGCAGCCGCGGAGCGTTCGGCAGCCAAGAGACCCAGTACTTC
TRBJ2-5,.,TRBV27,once,CASSLAWQDQETQYF,TGTGCCAGCAGTTTAGCCTGGCAGGACCAAGAGACCCAGTACTTC
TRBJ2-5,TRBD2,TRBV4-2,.,CASSQETSGVQETQYF,TGTGCCAGCAGCCAAGAGACTAGCGGGGTACAAGAGACCCAGTACTTC
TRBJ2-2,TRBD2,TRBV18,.,CASSRTSSGGSNTGELFF,TGTGCCAGCTCACGTACCTCTAGCGGGGGTTCGAACACCGGGGAGCTGTTTTTT
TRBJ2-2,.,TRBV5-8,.,CASSPRTVGTGELFF,TGTGCCAGCAGCCCTAGGACAGTCGGGACCGGGGAGCTGTTTTTT
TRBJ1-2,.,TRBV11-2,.,CASSLSSNYGYTF,TGTGCCAGCAGCTTATCGTCCAACTATGGCTACACCTTC
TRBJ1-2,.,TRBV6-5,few,CASSESWTFRF,TGTGCCAGCAGTGAATCTTGGACTTTTCGCTTC
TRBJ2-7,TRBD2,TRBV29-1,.,CSVSSGGWYEQYF,TGCAGCGTTAGTAGCGGGGGTTGGTACGAGCAGTACTTC
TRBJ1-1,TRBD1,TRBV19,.,CASSIRGRMNTEAFF,TGTGCCAGTAGTATAAGGGGGCGGATGAACACTGAAGCTTTCTTT